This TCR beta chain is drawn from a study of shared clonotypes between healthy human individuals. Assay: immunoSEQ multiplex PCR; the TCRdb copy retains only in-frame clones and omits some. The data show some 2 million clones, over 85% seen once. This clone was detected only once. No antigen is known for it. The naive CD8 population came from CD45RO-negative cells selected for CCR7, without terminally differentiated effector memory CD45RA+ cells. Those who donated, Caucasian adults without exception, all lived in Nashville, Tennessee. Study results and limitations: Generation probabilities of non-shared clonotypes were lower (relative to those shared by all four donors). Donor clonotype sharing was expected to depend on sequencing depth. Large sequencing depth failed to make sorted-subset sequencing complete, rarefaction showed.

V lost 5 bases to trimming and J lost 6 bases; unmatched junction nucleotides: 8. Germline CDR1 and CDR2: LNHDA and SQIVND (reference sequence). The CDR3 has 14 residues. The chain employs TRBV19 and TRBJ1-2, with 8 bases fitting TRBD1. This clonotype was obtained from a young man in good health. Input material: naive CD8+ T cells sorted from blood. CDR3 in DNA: TGTGCCAGTAGTCCTCGGACAGGGAGAAATGGCTACACCTTC. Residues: CASSPRTGRNGYTF.